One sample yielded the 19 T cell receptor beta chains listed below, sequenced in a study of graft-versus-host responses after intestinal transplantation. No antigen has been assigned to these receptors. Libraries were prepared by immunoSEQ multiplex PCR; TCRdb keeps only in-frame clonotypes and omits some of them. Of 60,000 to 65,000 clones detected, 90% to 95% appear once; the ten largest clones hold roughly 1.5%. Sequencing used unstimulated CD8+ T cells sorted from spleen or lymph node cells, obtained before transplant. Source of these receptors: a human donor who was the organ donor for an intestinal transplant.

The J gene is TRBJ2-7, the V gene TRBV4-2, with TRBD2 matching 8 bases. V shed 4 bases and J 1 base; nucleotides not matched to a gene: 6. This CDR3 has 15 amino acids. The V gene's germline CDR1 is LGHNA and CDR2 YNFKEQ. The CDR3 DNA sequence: TGTGCCAGCAGCCCTCTAGCGGGCTTGTCCTACGAGCAGTACTTC. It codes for CASSPLAGLSYEQYF.

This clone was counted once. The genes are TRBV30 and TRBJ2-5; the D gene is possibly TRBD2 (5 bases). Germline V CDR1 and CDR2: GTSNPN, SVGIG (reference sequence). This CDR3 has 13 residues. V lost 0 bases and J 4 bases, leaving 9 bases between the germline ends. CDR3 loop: CAWSVLGRETQYF. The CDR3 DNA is TGTGCCTGGAGTGTACTAGGCCGAGAGACCCAGTACTTC.

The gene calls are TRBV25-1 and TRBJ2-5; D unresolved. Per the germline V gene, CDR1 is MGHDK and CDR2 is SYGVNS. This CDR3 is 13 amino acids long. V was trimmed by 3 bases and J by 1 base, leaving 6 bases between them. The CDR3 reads CASSESPQETQYF. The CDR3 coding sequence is TGTGCCAGCAGTGAGAGCCCCCAAGAGACCCAGTACTTC.

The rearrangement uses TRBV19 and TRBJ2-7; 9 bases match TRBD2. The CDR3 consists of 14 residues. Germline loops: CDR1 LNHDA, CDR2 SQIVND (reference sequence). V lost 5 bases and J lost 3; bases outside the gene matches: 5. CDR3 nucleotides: TGTGCCAGTAGTGTAGCGGGAGCACTCTACGAGCAGTACTTC. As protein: CASSVAGALYEQYF.

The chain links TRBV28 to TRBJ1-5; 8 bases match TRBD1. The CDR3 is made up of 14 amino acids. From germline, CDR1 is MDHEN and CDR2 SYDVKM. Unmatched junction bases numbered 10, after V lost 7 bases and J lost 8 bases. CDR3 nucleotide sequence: TGTGCCAGCAAAAGCCAGGGGGCGGTGAAGCCCCAGCATTTT. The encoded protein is CASKSQGAVKPQHF.

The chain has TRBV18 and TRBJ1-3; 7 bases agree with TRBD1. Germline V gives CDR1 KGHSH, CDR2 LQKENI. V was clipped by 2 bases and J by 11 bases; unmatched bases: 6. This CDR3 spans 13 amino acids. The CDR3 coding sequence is TGTGCCAGCTCACCAGGCGACAGGGCCTCCATATATTTT. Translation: CASSPGDRASIYF.

This chain's CDR3 is CASSWLTGELFF. Written as DNA, the CDR3 is TGTGCCAGCAGCTGGCTCACCGGGGAGCTGTTTTTT. The chain is built from TRBV11-2 and TRBJ2-2; D gene ambiguous. The germline V gene has CDR1 SGHAT and CDR2 FQNNGV. The CDR3 contains 12 residues. The germline V and J ends were trimmed by 4 bases and 4 bases, with 4 bases remaining between them.

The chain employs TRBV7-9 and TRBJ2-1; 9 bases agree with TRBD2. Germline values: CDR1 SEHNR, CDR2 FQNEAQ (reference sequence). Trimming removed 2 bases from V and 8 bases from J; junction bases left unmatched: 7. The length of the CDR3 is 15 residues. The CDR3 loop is CASSLWLAGMDEQFF. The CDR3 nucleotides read TGTGCCAGCAGCTTATGGCTAGCGGGAATGGATGAGCAGTTCTTC.

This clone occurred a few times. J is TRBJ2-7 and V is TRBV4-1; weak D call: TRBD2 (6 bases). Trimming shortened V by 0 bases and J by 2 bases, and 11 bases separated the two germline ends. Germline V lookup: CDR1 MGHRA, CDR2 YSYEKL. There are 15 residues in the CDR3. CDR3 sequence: CASSQEGLATYEQYF. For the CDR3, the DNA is TGCGCCAGCAGCCAAGAGGGACTGGCCACCTACGAGCAGTACTTC.

Written as DNA, the CDR3 is TGTGCCAGCAGCGCAGGGTGGGGCACTGAAGCTTTCTTT. Its protein is CASSAGWGTEAFF. V is TRBV7-3 and J is TRBJ1-1, with a possible D match to TRBD1 (5 bases). Trimming removed 5 bases at V and 4 bases at J, with 11 bases between. The CDR3 is made up of 13 amino acids. In germline, CDR1 is SGHTA, CDR2 FQGTGA.

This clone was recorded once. Written as DNA, the CDR3 is TGTGCCAGCAGTGAAGGGGGCCGTAGCAATCAGCCCCAGCATTTT. Its translation is CASSEGGRSNQPQHF. V usage is TRBV25-1 and J usage is TRBJ1-5, with TRBD1 as a possible D gene (6 bases). CDR3 size: 15 residues. Between the trimmed V and J ends, which lost 2 bases and 0 bases, there was a span of 8 bases. Germline V lookup: CDR1 MGHDK, CDR2 SYGVNS.

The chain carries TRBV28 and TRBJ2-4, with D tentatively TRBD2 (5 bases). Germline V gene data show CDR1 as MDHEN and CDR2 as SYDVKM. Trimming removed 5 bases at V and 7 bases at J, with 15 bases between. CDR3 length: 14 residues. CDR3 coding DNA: TGTGCCAGCAGTGCCGAGGGCAGGCGGAACATTCAGTACTTC. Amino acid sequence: CASSAEGRRNIQYF.

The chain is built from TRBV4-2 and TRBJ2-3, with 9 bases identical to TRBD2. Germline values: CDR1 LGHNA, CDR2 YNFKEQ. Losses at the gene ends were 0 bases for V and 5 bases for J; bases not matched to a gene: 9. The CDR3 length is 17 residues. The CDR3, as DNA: TGTGCCAGCAGCCAAGAAACCGGGACTAGCCTCCGAGATACGCAGTATTTT. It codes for CASSQETGTSLRDTQYF.

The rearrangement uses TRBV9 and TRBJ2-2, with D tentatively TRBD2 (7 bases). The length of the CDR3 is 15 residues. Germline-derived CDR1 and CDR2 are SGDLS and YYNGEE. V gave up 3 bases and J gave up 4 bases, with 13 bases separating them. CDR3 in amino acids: CASSEEGGITGELFF. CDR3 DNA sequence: TGTGCCAGCAGCGAGGAGGGGGGGATCACCGGGGAGCTGTTTTTT.

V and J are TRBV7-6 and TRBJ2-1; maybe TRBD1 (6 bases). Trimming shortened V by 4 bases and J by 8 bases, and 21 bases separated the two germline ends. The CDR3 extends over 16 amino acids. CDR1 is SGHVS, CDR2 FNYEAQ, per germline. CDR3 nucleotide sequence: TGTGCCAGCAGCTCCCTTAGTGGCAGGGGAGCCCATGAGCAGTTCTTC. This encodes CASSSLSGRGAHEQFF.

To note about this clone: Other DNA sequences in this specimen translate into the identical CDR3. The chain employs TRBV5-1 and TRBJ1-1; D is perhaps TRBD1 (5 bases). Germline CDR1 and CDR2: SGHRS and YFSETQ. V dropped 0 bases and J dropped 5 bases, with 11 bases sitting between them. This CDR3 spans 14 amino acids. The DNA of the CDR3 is TGCGCCAGCAGCTTGGGGCAGGGTGGAACTGAAGCTTTCTTT. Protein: CASSLGQGGTEAFF. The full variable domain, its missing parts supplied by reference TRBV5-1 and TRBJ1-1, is KAGVTQTPRYLIKTRGQQVTLSCSPISGHRSVSWYQQTPGQGLQFLFEYFSETQRNKGNFPGRFSGRQFSNSRSEMNVSTLELGDSALYLCASSLGQGGTEAFFGQGTRLTVV.

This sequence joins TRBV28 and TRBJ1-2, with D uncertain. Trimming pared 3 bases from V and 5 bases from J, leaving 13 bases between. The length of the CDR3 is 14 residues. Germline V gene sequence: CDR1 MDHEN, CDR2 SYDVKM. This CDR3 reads CASSLLEGFYGYTF. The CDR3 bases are TGTGCCAGCAGTTTGTTGGAGGGATTTTATGGCTACACCTTC.

CDR3 nucleotide sequence: TGTGCCAGCAGCGTAGTGGGGACAGGGACGACCTCTGGGGCCAACGTCCTGACTTTC. Protein product: CASSVVGTGTTSGANVLTF. The chain joins TRBV9 to TRBJ2-6; TRBD1 aligns across 9 bases. Germline V lookup: CDR1 SGDLS, CDR2 YYNGEE. J lost 0 bases, V lost 0 bases, and 7 bases had no gene match. This CDR3 is built from 19 residues.

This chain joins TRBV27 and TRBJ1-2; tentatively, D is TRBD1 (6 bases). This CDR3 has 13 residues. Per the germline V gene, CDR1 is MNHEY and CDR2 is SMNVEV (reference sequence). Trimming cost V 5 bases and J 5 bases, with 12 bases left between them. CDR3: CASSPTGPYGYTF. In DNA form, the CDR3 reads TGTGCCAGCAGTCCCACAGGGCCTTATGGCTACACCTTC.